This TCR beta chain is from a study of T cells in Graves' hyperthyroidism and ophthalmopathy. Whole-study findings and limits: Peripheral blood also featured most of the thyroid clonotypes expanded above 0.001. Ophthalmopathy could be told apart from stable hyperthyroidism with a 13 V-J model.

Trimming took off 5 bases at V and 4 bases at J, with 9 bases between the two ends. The germline V gene encodes CDR1 LNHDA and CDR2 SQIVND (reference sequence). The CDR3 is 12 residues long. Researchers amplified the TCR beta CDR3 regions from RNA transcripts. The HTBI primer set drove a first-round RT-PCR of the TCR CDR3. Each CDR3 protein is one row after TCRdb ran MiXCR on the multiplex PCR reads. The sample records over 650,000 distinct CDR3 sequences, just under 45% being singletons. Of note for this clonotype: Its antigen is not identified.

Material for sequencing was peripheral blood or thyroid tissue (not recorded which). This clonotype was sampled from an adult man with Graves' disease, either hyperthyroidism or ophthalmopathy (not recorded which). The chain is built from TRBV19 and TRBJ2-7; the D is unclear. This chain's CDR3 is CASSSAKYEQYF. The CDR3 DNA sequence: TGTGCCAGTAGTTCAGCTAAATACGAGCAGTACTTC.